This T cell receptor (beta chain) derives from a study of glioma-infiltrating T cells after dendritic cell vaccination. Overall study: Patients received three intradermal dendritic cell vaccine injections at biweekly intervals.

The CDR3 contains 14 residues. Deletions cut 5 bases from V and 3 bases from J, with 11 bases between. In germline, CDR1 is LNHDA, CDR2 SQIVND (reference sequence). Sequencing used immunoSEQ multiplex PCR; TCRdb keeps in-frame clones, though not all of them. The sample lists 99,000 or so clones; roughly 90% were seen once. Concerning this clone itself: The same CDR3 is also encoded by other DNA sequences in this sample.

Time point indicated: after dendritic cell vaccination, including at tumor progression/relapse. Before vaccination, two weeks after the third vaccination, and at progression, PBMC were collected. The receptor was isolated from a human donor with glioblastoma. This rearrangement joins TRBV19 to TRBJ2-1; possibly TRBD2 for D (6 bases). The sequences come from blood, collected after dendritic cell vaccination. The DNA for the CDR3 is TGTGCCAGTAGTGCTGGAGGGGACTACAATGAGCAGTTCTTC. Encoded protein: CASSAGGDYNEQFF.